This T cell receptor beta chain came from a study of T cell repertoires in cytomegalovirus infection. Study results and limitations: The ex vivo response showed dominance by HLA-C-restricted CMV-specific TCR beta clonotypes.

There are many counts of this clonotype. The target antigen is unknown. The germline CDR1 and CDR2 sequences are SGHTA and FQGNSA. The CDR3 runs to 14 residues. V gave up 0 bases and J gave up 8 bases, with 11 bases separating them. TCRdb re-called the reads through MiXCR, storing one row per CDR3 protein. The sample carries about 160,000 distinct CDR3 sequences, approximately 17% recorded once. The chain couples TRBV7-2 to TRBJ2-1, with D tentatively TRBD1 (5 bases). This receptor was taken from a human donor in good health (CMV status not recorded). Some clones in this sample may be carry-over from other donors' samples. Sequenced input: CD8+ T cells from PBMCs. Written as DNA, the CDR3 is TGTGCCAGCAGCTTAGCTGGCAGGGCCCATGAGCAGTTCTTC. Translating it yields CASSLAGRAHEQFF. The variable domain in full, completed from reference TRBV7-2 and TRBJ2-1, reads GAGVSQSPSNKVTEKGKDVELRCDPISGHTALYWYRQSLGQGLEFLIYFQGNSAPDKSGLPSDRFSAERTGGSVSTLTIQRTQQEDSAVYLCASSLAGRAHEQFFGPGTRLTVL.